This section outlines one T cell receptor (beta chain) sequence together with its context. One end of the junction varies from germline; a read error may be responsible. The data belong to a study of PD-L1 blockade in urothelial cancer. TCRdb's table, derived via immunoSEQ multiplex PCR, lists solely in-frame clones and lacks some. The sample lists some 51,000 clones, 88% seen once, with around 2.5% in the top ten. This CDR3 contains 12 residues. Germline CDR1 reads MNHEY; CDR2 reads SMNVEV (reference sequence). The time point was: peripheral blood 6 weeks after treatment start. The J gene is TRBJ2-7, the V gene TRBV27; 7 nucleotides align to TRBD2. The sequenced sample was PBMCs, obtained around atezolizumab (anti-PD-L1) treatment. The clonotype was recovered from a man aged 60-69 years with urothelial cancer. The chain's CDR3 is CASSFGGDEQYF. CDR3 coding DNA: TGCGCCAGCAGTTTTGGGGGGGACGAGCAGTACTTC.